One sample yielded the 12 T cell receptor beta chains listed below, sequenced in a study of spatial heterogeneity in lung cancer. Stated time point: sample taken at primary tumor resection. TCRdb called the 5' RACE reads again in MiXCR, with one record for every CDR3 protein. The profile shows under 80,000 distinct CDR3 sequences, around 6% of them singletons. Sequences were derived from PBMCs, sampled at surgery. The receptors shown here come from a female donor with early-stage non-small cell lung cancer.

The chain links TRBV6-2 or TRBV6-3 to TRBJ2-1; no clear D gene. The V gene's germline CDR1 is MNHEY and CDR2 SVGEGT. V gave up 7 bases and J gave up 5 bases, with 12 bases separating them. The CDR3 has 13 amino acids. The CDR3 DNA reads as TGTGCCAGCACCGGGCCTCAAAACAATGAGCAGTTCTTC. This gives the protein CASTGPQNNEQFF.

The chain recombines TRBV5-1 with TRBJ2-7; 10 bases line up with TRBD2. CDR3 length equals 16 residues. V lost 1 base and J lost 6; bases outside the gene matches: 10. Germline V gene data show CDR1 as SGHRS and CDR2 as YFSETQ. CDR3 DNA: TGCGCCAGCAGCTTGTTTCCGGGACTAGCGCGGATCGAGCAGTACTTC. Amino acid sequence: CASSLFPGLARIEQYF.

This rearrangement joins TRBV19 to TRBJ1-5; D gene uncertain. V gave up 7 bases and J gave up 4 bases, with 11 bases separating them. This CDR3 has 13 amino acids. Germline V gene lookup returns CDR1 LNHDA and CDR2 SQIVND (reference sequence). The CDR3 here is CASTMTGNQPQHF. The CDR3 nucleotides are TGTGCCAGTACCATGACGGGAAATCAGCCCCAGCATTTT.

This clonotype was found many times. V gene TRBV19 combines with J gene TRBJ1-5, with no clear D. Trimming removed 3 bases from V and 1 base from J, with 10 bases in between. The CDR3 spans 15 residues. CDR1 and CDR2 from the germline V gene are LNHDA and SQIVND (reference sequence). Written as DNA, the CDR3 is TGTGCCAGTAGTATTTTTGAGAGCAGCAATCAGCCCCAGCATTTT. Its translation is CASSIFESSNQPQHF.

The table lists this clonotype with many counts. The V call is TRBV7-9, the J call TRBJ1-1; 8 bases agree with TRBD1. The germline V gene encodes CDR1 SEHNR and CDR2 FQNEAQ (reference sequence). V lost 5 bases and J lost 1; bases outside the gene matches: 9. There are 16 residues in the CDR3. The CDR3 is CASSPRPGTGNTEAFF. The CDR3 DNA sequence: TGTGCCAGCAGCCCCCGTCCCGGGACAGGGAACACTGAAGCTTTCTTT.

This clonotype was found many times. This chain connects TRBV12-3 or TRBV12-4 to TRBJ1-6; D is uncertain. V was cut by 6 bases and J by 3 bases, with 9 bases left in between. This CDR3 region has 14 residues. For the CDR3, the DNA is TGTGCCAGCAGGCGTGGGGTCTATAATTCACCCCTCCACTTT. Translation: CASRRGVYNSPLHF.

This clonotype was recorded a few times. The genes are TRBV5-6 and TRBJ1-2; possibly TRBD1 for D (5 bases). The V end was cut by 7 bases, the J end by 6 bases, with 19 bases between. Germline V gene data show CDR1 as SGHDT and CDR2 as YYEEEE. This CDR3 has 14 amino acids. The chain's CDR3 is CASWSQAHSNGYTF. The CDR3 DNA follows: TGTGCCAGCTGGTCACAGGCCCATAGCAATGGCTACACCTTC.

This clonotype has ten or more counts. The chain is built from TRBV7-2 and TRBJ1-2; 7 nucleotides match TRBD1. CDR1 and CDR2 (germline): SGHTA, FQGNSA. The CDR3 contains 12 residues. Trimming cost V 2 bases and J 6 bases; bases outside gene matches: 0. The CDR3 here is CASSLQGDGYTF. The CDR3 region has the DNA TGTGCCAGCAGCTTACAGGGGGATGGCTACACCTTC. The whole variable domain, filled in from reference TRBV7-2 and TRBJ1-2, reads GAGVSQSPSNKVTEKGKDVELRCDPISGHTALYWYRQSLGQGLEFLIYFQGNSAPDKSGLPSDRFSAERTGGSVSTLTIQRTQQEDSAVYLCASSLQGDGYTFGSGTRLTVV.

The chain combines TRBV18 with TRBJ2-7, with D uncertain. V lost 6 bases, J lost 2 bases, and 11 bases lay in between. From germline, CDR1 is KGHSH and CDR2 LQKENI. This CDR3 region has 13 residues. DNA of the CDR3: TGTGCCAGCTCTCCCGGACCCACCTACGAGCAGTACGTC. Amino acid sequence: CASSPGPTYEQYV.

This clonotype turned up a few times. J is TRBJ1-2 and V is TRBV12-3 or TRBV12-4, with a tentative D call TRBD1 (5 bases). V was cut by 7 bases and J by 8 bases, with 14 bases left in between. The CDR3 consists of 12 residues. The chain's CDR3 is CASNGDAGGYTF. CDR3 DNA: TGTGCCAGCAATGGGGACGCAGGAGGCTACACCTTC.

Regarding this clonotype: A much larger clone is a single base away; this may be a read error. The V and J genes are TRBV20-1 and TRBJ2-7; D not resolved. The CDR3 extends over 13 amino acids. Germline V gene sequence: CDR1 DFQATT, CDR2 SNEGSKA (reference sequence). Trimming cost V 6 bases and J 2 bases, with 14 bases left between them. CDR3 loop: CSAIRAEAYEQYF. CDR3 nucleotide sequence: TGCAGTGCCATAAGGGCAGAAGCCTACGAGCAGTACTTC.

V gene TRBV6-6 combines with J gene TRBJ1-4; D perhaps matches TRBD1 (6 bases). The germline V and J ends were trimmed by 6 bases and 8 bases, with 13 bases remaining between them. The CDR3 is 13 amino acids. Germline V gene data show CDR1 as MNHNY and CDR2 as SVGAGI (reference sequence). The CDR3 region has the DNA TGTGCCAGCAGCACACAGGGCTACGAAAAACTGTTTTTT. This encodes CASSTQGYEKLFF.